The clone carrying this T cell receptor beta chain was recorded a few times. Its antigen is not known. These data are taken from a study of cytomegalovirus exposure and HLA in healthy donors. The study ran its PCR with 60 Vbeta and 13 Jbeta primers. Sequenced by immunoSEQ multiplex PCR; TCRdb stores in-frame clones only, minus some. Of some 110,000 clones listed, 10% are singletons. Findings and caveats of the study: The investigators catalogued 160 or so TCR beta chains as cytomegalovirus-associated.

Every donor was a healthy person donating bone marrow. The CDR3 has 17 amino acids. The V segment lost 6 bases and the J segment 5 bases; nucleotides outside the gene matches: 13. Germline V lookup: CDR1 SGHAT, CDR2 FQNNGV. This receptor was obtained from a man aged 35 to 55 in good health and CMV-seropositive. Sequenced material: PBMCs. This chain connects TRBV11-2 to TRBJ2-3; the match to TRBD2 covers 11 bases. The CDR3 sequence: CASSKGRLAGMVDTQYF. In nucleotides, the CDR3 is TGTGCCAGCAGTAAAGGCAGACTAGCGGGAATGGTAGATACGCAGTATTTT. The complete variable domain, with remaining parts taken from reference TRBV11-2 and TRBJ2-3, reads EAGVAQSPRYKIIEKRQSVAFWCNPISGHATLYWYQQILGQGPKLLIQFQNNGVVDDSQLPKDRFSAERLKGVDSTLKIQPAKLEDSAVYLCASSKGRLAGMVDTQYFGPGTRLTVL.